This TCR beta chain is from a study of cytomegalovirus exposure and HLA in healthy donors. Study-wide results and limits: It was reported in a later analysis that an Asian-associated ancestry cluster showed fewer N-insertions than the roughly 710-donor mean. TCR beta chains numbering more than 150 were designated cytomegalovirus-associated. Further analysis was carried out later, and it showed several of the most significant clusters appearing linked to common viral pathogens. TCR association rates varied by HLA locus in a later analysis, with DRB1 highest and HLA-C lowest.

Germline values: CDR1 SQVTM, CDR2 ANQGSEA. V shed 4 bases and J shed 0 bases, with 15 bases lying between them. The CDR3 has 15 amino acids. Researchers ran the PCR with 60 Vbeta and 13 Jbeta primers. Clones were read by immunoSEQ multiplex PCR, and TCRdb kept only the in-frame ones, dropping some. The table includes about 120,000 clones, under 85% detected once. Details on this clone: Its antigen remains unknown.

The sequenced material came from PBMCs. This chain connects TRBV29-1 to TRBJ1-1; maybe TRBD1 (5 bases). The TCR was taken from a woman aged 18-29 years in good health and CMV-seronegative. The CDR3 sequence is CSVGGVGPVNTEAFF. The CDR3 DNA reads TGCAGCGTTGGGGGGGTGGGGCCTGTGAACACTGAAGCTTTCTTT.